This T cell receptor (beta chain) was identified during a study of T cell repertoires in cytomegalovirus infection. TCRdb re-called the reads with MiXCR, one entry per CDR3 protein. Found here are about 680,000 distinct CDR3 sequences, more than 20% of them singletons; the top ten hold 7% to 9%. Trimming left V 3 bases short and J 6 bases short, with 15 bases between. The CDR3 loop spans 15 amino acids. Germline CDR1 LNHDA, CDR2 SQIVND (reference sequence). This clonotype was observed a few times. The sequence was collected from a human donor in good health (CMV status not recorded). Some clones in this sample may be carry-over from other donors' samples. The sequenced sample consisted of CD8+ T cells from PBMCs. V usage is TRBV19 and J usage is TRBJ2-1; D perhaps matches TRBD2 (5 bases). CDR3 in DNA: TGTGCCAGTAGTATTGGCGGGCTCCCCGGCAATGAGCAGTTCTTC. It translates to CASSIGGLPGNEQFF.